The rows below give T cell receptor beta chains drawn from one sample of a study of blood T cell repertoires in COVID-19. The repertoire was sequenced with immunoSEQ multiplex PCR; TCRdb's copy has only in-frame clones and lacks some. The table includes 260,000 or so clones, about four fifths detected once. The specimen sequenced was PBMCs or T cells enriched from blood (not recorded which). All receptors derive from a middle-aged woman who had been exposed to COVID-19. Both conserved end residues are part of each CDR3. The D gene is left open where the match is weak. The listing skips clone size in some rows; elsewhere it reads once, few, many or a size class.

cdr3_length	clone_size	d_call	j_call	v_call	cdr3_aa	cdr3_nt
18	.	.	TRBJ1-6	TRBV4-3	CASSQGLQGLGNNSPLHF	TGCGCCAGCAGCCAAGGACTACAGGGCTTAGGGAATAATTCACCCCTCCACTTT
16	once	.	TRBJ1-3	TRBV25-1	CASSGSRRGSGNTIYF	TGTGCCAGCAGTGGTTCGCGGCGAGGATCTGGAAACACCATATATTTT
14	.	.	TRBJ2-1	TRBV5-4	CASSLAGSHNEQFF	TGTGCCAGCAGCTTGGCCGGGAGCCACAATGAGCAGTTCTTC
14	.	.	TRBJ2-5	TRBV29-1	CSCPWGPGYETQYF	TGCAGCTGCCCCTGGGGGCCGGGGTACGAGACCCAGTACTTC
16	.	.	TRBJ2-3	TRBV5-1	CASSLEGRTNTDTQYF	TGCGCCAGCAGCTTGGAAGGGAGGACCAACACAGATACGCAGTATTTT
16	.	TRBD2	TRBJ2-3	TRBV7-3	CASSNSLAGGRDTQYF	TGTGCCAGCAGCAACTCACTAGCGGGGGGGCGAGATACGCAGTATTTT
14	.	TRBD1	TRBJ1-1	TRBV30	CAFNRGVVNTEAFF	TGTGCCTTCAACAGGGGGGTGGTGAACACTGAAGCTTTCTTT
12	.	TRBD1	TRBJ2-7	TRBV7-2	CASSPLAGTVLF	TGTGCCAGCAGCCCCCTTGCCGGGACAGTCCTCTTC
16	.	.	TRBJ1-1	TRBV30	CAWSVRVWRLNTEAFF	TGTGCCTGGAGTGTACGGGTGTGGCGGTTGAACACTGAAGCTTTCTTT
15	.	.	TRBJ1-1	TRBV30	CAWRKGGTLNTEAFF	TGTGCCTGGAGAAAAGGAGGAACTCTGAACACTGAAGCTTTCTTT
14	.	.	TRBJ2-1	TRBV2	CASSVAASYNEQFF	TGTGCCAGCAGCGTCGCGGCTTCCTACAATGAGCAGTTCTTC
16	.	.	TRBJ1-3	TRBV5-4	CASSLGGSISGNTIYF	TGTGCCAGCAGCTTGGGAGGGTCCATCTCTGGAAACACCATATATTTT
18	.	TRBD1	TRBJ1-3	TRBV28	CASSPDRGLIGRLSTIYF	TGTGCCAGCAGCCCGGACAGGGGGCTGATCGGGAGGCTGAGTACCATATATTTT
14	.	.	TRBJ2-2	TRBV29-1	CSVLPHRASGELFF	TGCAGCGTTCTACCACACAGGGCGTCCGGGGAGCTGTTTTTT
14	.	.	TRBJ1-1	TRBV5-1	CASSARTGNTEAFF	TGCGCCAGCAGCGCACGCACAGGGAACACTGAAGCTTTCTTT
15	.	.	TRBJ2-3	TRBV11-3	CASSPSDSSTDTQYF	TGTGCCAGCAGCCCAAGTGACAGCAGCACAGATACGCAGTATTTT
17	once	.	TRBJ1-3	TRBV5-5	CASSSFGGLLSGNTIYF	TGTGCCAGCAGCTCCTTCGGTGGGCTCCTCTCTGGAAACACCATATATTTT
16	.	TRBD1	TRBJ1-6	TRBV7-2	CASSYDRTGWNSPLHF	TGTGCCAGCAGCTATGACCGGACAGGGTGGAATTCACCCCTCCACTTT
17	.	.	TRBJ2-1	TRBV5-1	CASSYNPGDSSYNEQFF	TGCGCCAGCAGCTACAACCCGGGGGATAGCTCCTACAATGAGCAGTTCTTC
11	.	.	TRBJ1-1	TRBV29-1	CSVERSSEAFF	TGCAGCGTTGAGAGGTCATCTGAAGCTTTCTTT
13	.	.	TRBJ2-1	TRBV24-1	CATSDSFHNEQFF	TGTGCCACCAGTGATTCTTTTCACAATGAGCAGTTCTTC
16	.	.	TRBJ1-1	TRBV7-8	CASSLVRGPENTEAFF	TGTGCCAGCAGCTTAGTAAGGGGTCCGGAGAACACTGAAGCTTTCTTT
14	.	.	TRBJ1-3	TRBV3-1/TRBV3-2	CASSQDQGGNTIYF	TGTGCCAGCAGCCAAGATCAGGGTGGAAACACCATATATTTT
16	.	.	TRBJ1-1	TRBV10-3	CAISENHQSGGTEAFF	TGTGCCATCAGTGAGAATCACCAAAGTGGAGGGACTGAAGCTTTCTTT
13	.	TRBD1	TRBJ1-2	TRBV2	CASTGQGAYGYTF	TGTGCCAGCACGGGACAGGGGGCCTATGGCTACACCTTC
13	many	.	TRBJ2-6	TRBV7-2	CASSFFGANVLTF	TGTGCCAGCAGCTTCTTTGGGGCCAACGTCCTGACTTTC
14	.	TRBD1	TRBJ2-1	TRBV29-1	CSAPGQGSYNEQFF	TGCAGCGCCCCGGGACAGGGATCCTACAATGAGCAGTTCTTC
15	.	TRBD2	TRBJ2-1	TRBV12-5	CASVRTSGGPDEQFF	TGTGCTAGTGTTAGGACTAGCGGGGGCCCGGATGAGCAGTTCTTC
10	once	.	TRBJ2-5	TRBV21-1	CASSSETQYF	TGTGCCAGTTCGAGTGAGACCCAGTACTTC
15	.	.	TRBJ1-1	TRBV25-1	CASSPSLGVDTEAFF	TGTGCCAGCAGTCCCTCCTTAGGGGTCGACACTGAAGCTTTCTTT
12	.	.	TRBJ2-2	TRBV6-5	CASRHTTGELFF	TGTGCCAGCAGGCACACCACCGGGGAGCTGTTTTTT
13	few	.	TRBJ2-7	TRBV5-1	CASSPDSLGEQYF	TGCGCCAGCAGCCCAGACAGTCTCGGCGAGCAGTACTTC
12	.	.	TRBJ2-7	TRBV11-2	CASSPDSYEQYF	TGTGCCAGCAGCCCTGACAGCTACGAGCAGTACTTC
14	.	.	TRBJ1-6	TRBV9	CASSGFDSYSPLHF	TGTGCCAGCAGCGGTTTTGACAGCTATTCACCCCTCCACTTT
16	once	.	TRBJ1-6	TRBV7-9	CASSLIIGAYNSPLHF	TGTGCCAGCAGCTTAATCATCGGGGCCTATAATTCACCCCTCCACTTT